This TCR beta chain was found in a study of cytomegalovirus exposure and HLA in healthy donors. Germline CDR1 MDHEN, CDR2 SYDVKM. V was cut by 6 bases and J by 8 bases, with 10 bases left in between. This CDR3 spans 11 amino acids. The study, taken as a whole, reports: A list of roughly 180 TCR beta chains associated with cytomegalovirus was given. Analysis was performed later, and it showed HLA-associated TCR beta chains to be more clonally expanded than equally common others. The likely origin of a cluster of highly shared sequence variants was a sequencing artifact.

As regards this clone: Its antigen is unidentified.

PCR used 60 Vbeta primers and 13 Jbeta primers. In the authors' workflow: Later, roughly 77 million unique TCR beta chains were counted in an analysis, and about 10 million of them were shared. Produced via immunoSEQ multiplex PCR; TCRdb's table is partial and in-frame only. V, J and clone size are taken as reported in that table, and D and trimming were inferred from the DNA itself. The sample carries about 200,000 clones, about 83% recorded once. The sequence came from a girl between 10 and 17 years old in good health and CMV-seronegative. The material sequenced was PBMCs. The chain is built from TRBV28 and TRBJ1-2, with D hard to call. The CDR3 reads CASSSNWGYTF. The CDR3 DNA is TGTGCCAGCAGCTCTAACTGGGGCTACACCTTC.